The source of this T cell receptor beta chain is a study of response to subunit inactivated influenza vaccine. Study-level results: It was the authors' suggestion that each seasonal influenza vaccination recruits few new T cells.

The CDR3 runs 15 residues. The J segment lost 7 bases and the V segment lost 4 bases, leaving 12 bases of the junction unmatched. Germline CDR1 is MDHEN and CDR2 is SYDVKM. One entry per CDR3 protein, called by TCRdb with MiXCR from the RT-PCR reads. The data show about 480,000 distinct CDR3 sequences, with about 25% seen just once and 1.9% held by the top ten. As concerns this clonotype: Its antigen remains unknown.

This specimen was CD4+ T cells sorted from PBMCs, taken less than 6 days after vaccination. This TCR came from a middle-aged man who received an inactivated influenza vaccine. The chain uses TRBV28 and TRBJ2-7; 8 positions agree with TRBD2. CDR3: CASSSGGGPRREQYF. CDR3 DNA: TGTGCCAGCAGTTCGGGCGGGGGGCCTCGCCGGGAGCAGTACTTC. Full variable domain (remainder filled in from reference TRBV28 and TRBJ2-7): DVKVTQSSRYLVKRTGEKVFLECVQDMDHENMFWYRQDPGLGLRLIYFSYDVKMKEKGDIPEGYSVSREKKERFSLILESASTNQTSMYLCASSSGGGPRREQYFGPGTRLTVT.